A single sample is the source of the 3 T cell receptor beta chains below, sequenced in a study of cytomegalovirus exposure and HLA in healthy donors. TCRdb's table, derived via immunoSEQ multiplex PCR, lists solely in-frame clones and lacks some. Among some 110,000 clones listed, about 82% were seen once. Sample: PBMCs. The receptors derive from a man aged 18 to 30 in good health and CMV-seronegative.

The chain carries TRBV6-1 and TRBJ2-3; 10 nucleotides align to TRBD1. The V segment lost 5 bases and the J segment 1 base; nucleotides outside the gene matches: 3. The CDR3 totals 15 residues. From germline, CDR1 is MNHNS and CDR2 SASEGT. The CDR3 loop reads CASSPGTGGTDTQYF. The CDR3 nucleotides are TGTGCCAGCAGTCCCGGGACAGGGGGCACAGATACGCAGTATTTT.

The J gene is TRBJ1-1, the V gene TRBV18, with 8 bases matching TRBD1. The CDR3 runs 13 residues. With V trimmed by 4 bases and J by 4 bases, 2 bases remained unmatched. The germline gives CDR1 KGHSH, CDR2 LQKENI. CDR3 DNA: TGTGCCAGCTCACTAGGACAGGGCACTGAAGCTTTCTTT. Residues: CASSLGQGTEAFF. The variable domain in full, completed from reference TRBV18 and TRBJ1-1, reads NAGVMQNPRHLVRRRGQEARLRCSPMKGHSHVYWYRQLPEEGLKFMVYLQKENIIDESGMPKERFSAEFPKEGPSILRIQQVVRGDSAAYFCASSLGQGTEAFFGQGTRLTVV.

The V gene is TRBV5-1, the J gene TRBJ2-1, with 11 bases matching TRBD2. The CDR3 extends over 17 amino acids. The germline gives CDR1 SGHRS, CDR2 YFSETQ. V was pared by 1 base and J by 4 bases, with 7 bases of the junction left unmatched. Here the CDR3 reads CASSLLSSGGIYNEQFF. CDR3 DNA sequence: TGCGCCAGCAGCTTGTTGTCTAGCGGGGGGATTTACAATGAGCAGTTCTTC.